The clone carrying this T cell receptor beta chain was detected ten times or more. Its antigen remains unknown. This sample stems from a study of CD8 T cells in ankylosing spondylitis. Study-wide points: Blood from ankylosing spondylitis patients appeared to carry a characteristic eight-variant TCR beta motif. Disease-linked clones had a CD8+ phenotype and relatively low frequency in peripheral blood. As reported, disease-linked clones showed significant enrichment in matched ankylosing spondylitis synovial fluid.

The CDR3 has 15 amino acids. The germline V gene encodes CDR1 SGHAT and CDR2 FQNNGV. The V segment lost 2 bases and the J segment 2 bases; nucleotides outside the gene matches: 2. Each CDR3 protein is one row after TCRdb ran MiXCR on the 5' RACE reads. The sample has about 300,000 distinct CDR3 sequences; around a tenth are singletons. The source is a female donor with ankylosing spondylitis or in good health (not recorded which). J is TRBJ2-5 and V is TRBV11-2, with 10 bases identical to TRBD2. The specimen sequenced was blood, either unsorted or a sorted T cell fraction (not recorded which). This chain's CDR3 is CASSLPSGGQETQYF. The CDR3 DNA reads TGTGCCAGCAGCTTACCTAGCGGGGGACAAGAGACCCAGTACTTC.